The present T cell receptor (beta chain) was sequenced within a study of Ad26.COV2.S vaccination and SARS-CoV-2 variants. Study details: Intramuscular Ad26.COV2.S doses were given once or twice, 56 days apart.

Using immunoSEQ multiplex PCR, the repertoire was profiled, and TCRdb retains in-frame clones only, with some absent. This sample has 350,000 to 450,000 clones; 83% occur once, and the top ten carry 7.4%. As for treatment: 19 received Ad26.COV2.S at low or high dose, single or two shots; about 5 received placebo; per-sample allocation not given. Specimens were obtained on day 63 following the first vaccine or placebo injection. At a Boston site, the person donating was an adult of 18-55 years. V lost 1 base, J lost 7 bases, and 8 bases stayed unmatched. There are 16 residues in the CDR3. Germline V gene sequence: CDR1 LGHNA, CDR2 YSLEER.

This clonotype was obtained from a person between 18 and 65 years old who received the Ad26.COV2.S COVID-19 vaccine or a placebo. V usage is TRBV4-3 and J usage is TRBJ2-1, with 9 bases lining up with TRBD2. Source: peripheral blood, taken in a trial of Ad26.COV2.S vaccine versus placebo. CDR3 in amino acids: CASSQGLAGSQNEQFF. The CDR3 DNA follows: TGCGCCAGCAGCCAAGGCCTAGCGGGGAGCCAAAATGAGCAGTTCTTC.